This is a list of T cell receptor beta chains from one sample in a study of blood T cell repertoires in COVID-19. The repertoire was sequenced with immunoSEQ multiplex PCR; TCRdb's copy has only in-frame clones and lacks some. Among about 87,000 clones listed, around 80% were seen once. The sequenced sample was peripheral blood. The source is a woman aged 60-70 years with acute or convalescent COVID-19. CDR3s include the opening cysteine and the closing phenylalanine or tryptophan. Each record gives: clone size, D gene, J gene, V gene, CDR3 DNA, CDR3 protein. D genes are given only for firm matches. Where a row states a size, it is once, few, many or the class of an expanded clone; other rows omit it.

>.|.|TRBJ1-2|TRBV7-2
TGTGCCAGCAGCCTGTCGGCAGTGAGGTCTGGCTACACCTTC
CASSLSAVRSGYTF
>.|.|TRBJ1-1|TRBV6-2/TRBV6-3
TGTGCCAGCAGTTACCGCGGGGGTAGCACTGAAGCTTTCTTT
CASSYRGGSTEAFF
>.|.|TRBJ1-3|TRBV7-3
TGTGCCAGCAGCTTTAACTCTGGAAACACCATATATTTT
CASSFNSGNTIYF
>.|.|TRBJ1-2|TRBV30
TGTGCCTGGAGTGTAATCGGGGGAGGGGGCTACACCTTC
CAWSVIGGGGYTF
>.|.|TRBJ1-1|TRBV6-4
TGTGCCAGCAGACTGGGACTTGAAGCTTTCTTT
CASRLGLEAFF
>few|TRBD2|TRBJ2-7|TRBV11-2
TGTGCCAGCAGCTATAACGCGGGAGGGGCGGACTCCTACGAGCAGTACTTC
CASSYNAGGADSYEQYF
>.|.|TRBJ1-6|TRBV2
TGTGCCAGCATTCGTAGTAACGGGGGAATCCCTTATAATTCACCCCTCCACTTT
CASIRSNGGIPYNSPLHF
>.|.|TRBJ1-6|TRBV9
TGTGCCAGCTCAGGGGAGGGTCACTCTAATTCACCCCTCCACTTT
CASSGEGHSNSPLHF
>.|.|TRBJ1-1|TRBV30
TGTGCCTCCCCAACTGAGGGGGGGGGTGACACTGAAGCTTTCTTT
CASPTEGGGDTEAFF
>once|.|TRBJ1-3|TRBV5-5
TGTGCCAGCAGCTGGGAGCCAGCCTCGTCCTCTGGAAACACCATATATTTT
CASSWEPASSSGNTIYF
>.|TRBD2|TRBJ2-7|TRBV9
TGTGCCAGCAGCGCTCGGGGGGGCCAGGCCGACGAGCAGTACTTC
CASSARGGQADEQYF
>few|TRBD2|TRBJ2-7|TRBV2
TGTGCCAGCATAGGACTAGCGGACCCCTTCGGGTACGAGCAGTACTTC
CASIGLADPFGYEQYF
>.|.|TRBJ2-7|TRBV21-1
TGTGCCAGCAGCCGGGACGAGCAGTACTTC
CASSRDEQYF
>.|.|TRBJ2-3|TRBV15
TGTGCCACCAGCGCACAGACCACAGATACGCAGTATTTT
CATSAQTTDTQYF
>.|.|TRBJ1-2|TRBV25-1
TGTGCCAGCAGTGAATCAGGGTTTAGCTATGGCTACACCTTC
CASSESGFSYGYTF
>.|.|TRBJ1-5|TRBV2
TGTGCCAGCAGTGAAGCACGCGGCAGGGGCTATAGCAATCAGCCCCAGCATTTT
CASSEARGRGYSNQPQHF
>.|.|TRBJ2-7|TRBV10-1
TGCGCCAGCAGACCTTCGGACAGTTCCTACGAGCAGTACTTC
CASRPSDSSYEQYF
>once|TRBD1|TRBJ1-1|TRBV7-8
TGTGCCAGCACCTTACGACAGGGGGCTGAAGCTTTCTTT
CASTLRQGAEAFF
>once|TRBD2|TRBJ2-3|TRBV2
TGTGCCAGCAGTGAACTAGCGGGGGGGGTTAGCACAGATACGCAGTATTTT
CASSELAGGVSTDTQYF
>once|TRBD2|TRBJ2-1|TRBV20-1
TGCAGTGCTAGTAAGTTAGGACTAGCGGGGGGGGTCCCCCATGAGCAGTTCTTC
CSASKLGLAGGVPHEQFF
>.|TRBD1|TRBJ1-4|TRBV4-2
TGTGCCAGCAGCCAGACAGGGTCATGGACTAATGAAAAACTGTTTTTT
CASSQTGSWTNEKLFF
>.|.|TRBJ2-7|TRBV11-2
TGTGCCAGCAGCCGAGCCTACGAGCAGTACTTC
CASSRAYEQYF
>.|TRBD2|TRBJ2-1|TRBV7-7
TGTGCTAGCAGCTTAGCGGGTGGGCCTGGGAATGAGCAGTTCTTC
CASSLAGGPGNEQFF
>.|.|TRBJ2-4|TRBV7-9
TGTGCCAGCAGCTACCCCCCAGGGCAGTTGGCCAAAAACATTCAGTACTTC
CASSYPPGQLAKNIQYF
>.|.|TRBJ2-5|TRBV24-1
TGTGCCACCAGTGACCCTAACAGGGAGTACCAAGAGACCCAGTACTTC
CATSDPNREYQETQYF
>.|TRBD1|TRBJ1-1|TRBV5-1
TGCGCCAGCAGCTTGATTCCGGGACAGGGGGCGCTTTTTGCGAACACTGAAGCTTTCTTT
CASSLIPGQGALFANTEAFF
>.|.|TRBJ2-1|TRBV5-1
TGCGCCAGCAGTTGGCAAGATCAGGAAGGTGAGCAGTTCTTC
CASSWQDQEGEQFF
>.|TRBD2|TRBJ2-3|TRBV5-6
TGTGCCAGCAGTTCTAACCTAGCGGGAGGATCAGATACGCAGTATTTT
CASSSNLAGGSDTQYF
>.|.|TRBJ2-5|TRBV5-1
TGCGCCAGCAGCTTAGCGCCCCCGGCCCAAGAGACCCAGTACTTC
CASSLAPPAQETQYF
>.|.|TRBJ1-3|TRBV7-9
TGTGCCAGCAGCCACAAAGGGGAAGGGGTTGGAAACACCATATATTTT
CASSHKGEGVGNTIYF
>.|TRBD1|TRBJ1-1|TRBV12-5
TGTGCTAGTGGGCAAAACCCGGGACAGGGAGGGTGGGACACTGAAGCTTTCTTT
CASGQNPGQGGWDTEAFF
>.|TRBD1|TRBJ2-7|TRBV30
TGTGCCTGGAGGACCCTGGGAGAGACAGGGGTTCGCTACGAGCAGTACTTC
CAWRTLGETGVRYEQYF
>.|.|TRBJ1-1|TRBV10-3
TGTGCCATCAGTGACCGGCAGGGGAAGGGCACTGAAGCTTTCTTT
CAISDRQGKGTEAFF
>.|TRBD2|TRBJ2-1|TRBV7-9
TGTGCCAGCAGCTTACCCAGCGGGAGGGATCCCTACAATGAGCAGTTCTTC
CASSLPSGRDPYNEQFF
>.|.|TRBJ1-2|TRBV7-9
TGTGCCAGCAGCTTAGTTGTCGCGGCGAACTATGGCTACACCTTC
CASSLVVAANYGYTF
>.|.|TRBJ1-1|TRBV5-1
TGCGCCAGCAGCTTGGCACGGTACACTGAAGCTTTCTTT
CASSLARYTEAFF
>.|.|TRBJ1-2|TRBV10-1
TGCGCCAGCAGTGAGTCCCCCCCCGGGACAATCCATGGCTACACCTTC
CASSESPPGTIHGYTF
>.|.|TRBJ1-3|TRBV11-3
TGTGCCAGCAGCTTAGGCGGGGGAAACACCATATATTTT
CASSLGGGNTIYF
>.|.|TRBJ1-2|TRBV11-2
TGTGCCAGCAGCGCTCTGGGCACAGGCTCGAAGGGCTATGGCTACACCTTC
CASSALGTGSKGYGYTF
>.|.|TRBJ2-1|TRBV12-3/TRBV12-4
TGTGCCAGCAGTTTGGGGTCGACGGGGGAGCAGTTCTTC
CASSLGSTGEQFF
>.|.|TRBJ2-7|TRBV3-1/TRBV3-2
TGTGCCAGCAGCCAAGTCGGGTTGAACTTCTCCTACGAGCAGTACTTC
CASSQVGLNFSYEQYF
>few|.|TRBJ2-7|TRBV5-6
TGTGCCAGCAGCTTGTGGCTCTACGAGCAGTACTTC
CASSLWLYEQYF
>.|.|TRBJ1-3|TRBV5-1
TGCGCCAGCGCGGGCGACTCTGGAAACACCATATATTTT
CASAGDSGNTIYF
>.|.|TRBJ2-7|TRBV6-2/TRBV6-3
TGTGCCAGCAGTTCACGGAGAGGCTACGAGCAGTACTTC
CASSSRRGYEQYF
>.|TRBD2|TRBJ2-1|TRBV13
TGTGCCAGCAGCCTCAGGGCGGGAGGGGCATACAATGAGCAGTTCTTC
CASSLRAGGAYNEQFF
>many|TRBD2|TRBJ2-7|TRBV7-2
TGTGCCAGCAGCTTATCAGTAGCTAGCGGGGGTAGGAGCGAGCAGTACTTC
CASSLSVASGGRSEQYF
>once|TRBD2|TRBJ2-1|TRBV7-2
TGTGCCAGCAGCTTGGAGCGGGGGGGCATTGGTGAGCAGTTCTTC
CASSLERGGIGEQFF
>.|.|TRBJ1-1|TRBV2
TGTGCCAGCAGTGAACAGTACGCGAACACTGAAGCTTTCTTT
CASSEQYANTEAFF
>.|.|TRBJ2-5|TRBV18
TGTGCCAGCTCACCACGAACAGGGTCCCAAGAGACCCAGTACTTC
CASSPRTGSQETQYF
>.|.|TRBJ1-4|TRBV3-1/TRBV3-2
TGTGCCAGCGGACTATATGAAAAACTGTTTTTT
CASGLYEKLFF
>.|TRBD1|TRBJ1-5|TRBV19
TGTGCCAGTAGTACAGGGGGGACAGGGGGTGGTCAGCCCCAGCATTTT
CASSTGGTGGGQPQHF
>once|.|TRBJ2-1|TRBV7-8
TGTGCCAGCACCGTCTCGGAGAACTACAATGAGCAGTTCTTC
CASTVSENYNEQFF
>.|TRBD1|TRBJ1-2|TRBV30
TGTGCCTGGACCGGGACAGGGGTTTCTTATGGCTACACCTTC
CAWTGTGVSYGYTF
>.|.|TRBJ1-1|TRBV6-4
TGTGCCAGTATGGGCGAGATTTATGAAGCTTTCTTT
CASMGEIYEAFF
>.|TRBD2|TRBJ2-2|TRBV3-1/TRBV3-2
TGTGCCAGCAGCCTGATAGCGGGGGGGCCCGGGGAGCTGTTTTTT
CASSLIAGGPGELFF
>.|.|TRBJ2-1|TRBV2
TGTGCCAGCAGTGAACGTCCCCCGACATACAATGAGCAGTTCTTC
CASSERPPTYNEQFF
>.|TRBD1|TRBJ1-2|TRBV7-2
TGTGCCAGCAGCCAGGGACAGGGGTATGGCTACACCTTC
CASSQGQGYGYTF
>.|.|TRBJ2-7|TRBV28
TGTGCCACCCCCGGCAGGTATCGAAGCTCCTACGAGCAGTACTTC
CATPGRYRSSYEQYF
>.|TRBD1|TRBJ1-1|TRBV9
TGTGCCAGCAGCGGTGGGACAGGGGCGGCCACTGAAGCTTTCTTT
CASSGGTGAATEAFF